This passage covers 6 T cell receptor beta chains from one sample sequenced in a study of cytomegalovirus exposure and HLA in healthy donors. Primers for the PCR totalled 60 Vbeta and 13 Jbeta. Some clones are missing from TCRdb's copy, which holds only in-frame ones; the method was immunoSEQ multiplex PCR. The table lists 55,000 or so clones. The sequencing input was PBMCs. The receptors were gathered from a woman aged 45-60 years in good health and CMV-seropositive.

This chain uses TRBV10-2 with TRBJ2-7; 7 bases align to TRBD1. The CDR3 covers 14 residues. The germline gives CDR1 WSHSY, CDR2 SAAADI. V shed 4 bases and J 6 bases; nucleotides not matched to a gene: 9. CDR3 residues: CASSARQGSFEQYF. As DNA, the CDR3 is TGCGCCAGCAGTGCAAGACAGGGTAGTTTCGAGCAGTACTTC.

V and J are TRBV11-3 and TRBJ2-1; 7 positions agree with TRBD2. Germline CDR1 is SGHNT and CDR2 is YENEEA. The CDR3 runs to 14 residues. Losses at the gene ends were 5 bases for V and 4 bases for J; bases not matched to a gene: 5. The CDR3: CASSRGTKYNEQFF. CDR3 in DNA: TGTGCCAGCAGCCGGGGGACTAAGTACAATGAGCAGTTCTTC.

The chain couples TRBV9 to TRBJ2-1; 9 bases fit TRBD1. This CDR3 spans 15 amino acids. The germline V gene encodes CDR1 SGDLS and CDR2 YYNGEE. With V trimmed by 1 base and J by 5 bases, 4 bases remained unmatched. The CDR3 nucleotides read TGTGCCAGCAGCGTACCGGGGACAGGGCACAATGAGCAGTTCTTC. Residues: CASSVPGTGHNEQFF. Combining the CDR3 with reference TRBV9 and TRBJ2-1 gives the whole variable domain DSGVTQTPKHLITATGQRVTLRCSPRSGDLSVYWYQQSLDQGLQFLIQYYNGEERAKGNILERFSAQQFPDLHSELNLSSLELGDSALYFCASSVPGTGHNEQFFGPGTRLTVL.

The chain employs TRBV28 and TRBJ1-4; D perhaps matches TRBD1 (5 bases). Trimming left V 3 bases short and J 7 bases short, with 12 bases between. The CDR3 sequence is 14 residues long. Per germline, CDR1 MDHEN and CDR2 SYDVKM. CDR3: CASSFLGAAEKLFF. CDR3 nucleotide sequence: TGTGCCAGCAGTTTTCTAGGGGCGGCTGAAAAACTGTTTTTT.

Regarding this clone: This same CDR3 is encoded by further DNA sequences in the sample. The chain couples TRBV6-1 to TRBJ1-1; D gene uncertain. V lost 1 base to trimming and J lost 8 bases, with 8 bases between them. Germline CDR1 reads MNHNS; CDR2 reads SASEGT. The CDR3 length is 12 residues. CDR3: CASSEVGREAFF. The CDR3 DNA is TGTGCCAGCAGTGAAGTGGGCCGAGAAGCTTTCTTT.

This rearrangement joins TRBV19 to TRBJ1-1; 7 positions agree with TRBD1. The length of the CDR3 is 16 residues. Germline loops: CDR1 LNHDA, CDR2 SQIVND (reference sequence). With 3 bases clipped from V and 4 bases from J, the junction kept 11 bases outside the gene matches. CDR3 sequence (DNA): TGTGCCAGTAGTATGGCCTTCGGACAGGTAGTCACTGAAGCTTTCTTT. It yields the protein CASSMAFGQVVTEAFF.